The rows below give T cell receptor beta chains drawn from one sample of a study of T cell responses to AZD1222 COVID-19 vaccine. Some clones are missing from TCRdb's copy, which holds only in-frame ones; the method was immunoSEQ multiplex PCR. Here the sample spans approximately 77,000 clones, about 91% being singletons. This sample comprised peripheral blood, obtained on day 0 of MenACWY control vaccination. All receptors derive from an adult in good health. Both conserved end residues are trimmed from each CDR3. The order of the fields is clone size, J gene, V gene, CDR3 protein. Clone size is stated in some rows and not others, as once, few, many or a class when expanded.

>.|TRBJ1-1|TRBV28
ASRSWVPGTEAF
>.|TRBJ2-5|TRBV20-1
SASIGTGLQETQY
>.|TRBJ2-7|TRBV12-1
ASSFDRSSYEQY
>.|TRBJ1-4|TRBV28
ASSLLHEKLF
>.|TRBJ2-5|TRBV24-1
ATSDIQGAQETQY
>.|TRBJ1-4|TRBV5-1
ASSNRGPNEKLF
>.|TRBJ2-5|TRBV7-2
ASSSSGSPETQY
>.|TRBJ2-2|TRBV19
ASRSVSGELF
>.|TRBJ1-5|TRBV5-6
ASSQGGYSNQPQH
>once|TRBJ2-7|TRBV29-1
SVEPGGNEQY
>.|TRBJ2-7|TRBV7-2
ASSLTGGSYEQY
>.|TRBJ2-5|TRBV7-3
ASSLASGTETQY
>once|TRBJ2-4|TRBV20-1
SASAPNIQY
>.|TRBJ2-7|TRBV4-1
ASSQDDSGFYEQY
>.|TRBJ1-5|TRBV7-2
ASSPRQMDQPQH
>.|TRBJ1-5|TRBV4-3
ASSQEWGPDSNQPQH
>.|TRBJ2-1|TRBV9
ASSPPLGGSYNEQF
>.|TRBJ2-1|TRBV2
ASSEEGTRVEQF
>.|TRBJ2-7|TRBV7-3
ASSRLAGPYEQY
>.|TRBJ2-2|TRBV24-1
ATSDSQGANTGELF
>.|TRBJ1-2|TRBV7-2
ASSLDPGGYGYT
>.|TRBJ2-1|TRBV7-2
ASSLVGGVLNEQF
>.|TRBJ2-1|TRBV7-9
ASRSNGASGNNEQF
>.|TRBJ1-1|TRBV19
ASSPDWSRGANTEAF
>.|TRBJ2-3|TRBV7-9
ASSGDADTQY
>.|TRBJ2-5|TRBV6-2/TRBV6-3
ASSYSWSGGLNPQETQY
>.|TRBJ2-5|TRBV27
ASTHVKRSAQETQY
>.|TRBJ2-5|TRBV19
ASSPGLPGETQY
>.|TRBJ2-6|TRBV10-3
AISESNAGTGANVLT
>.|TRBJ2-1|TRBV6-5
ASSYEWDPYNEQF